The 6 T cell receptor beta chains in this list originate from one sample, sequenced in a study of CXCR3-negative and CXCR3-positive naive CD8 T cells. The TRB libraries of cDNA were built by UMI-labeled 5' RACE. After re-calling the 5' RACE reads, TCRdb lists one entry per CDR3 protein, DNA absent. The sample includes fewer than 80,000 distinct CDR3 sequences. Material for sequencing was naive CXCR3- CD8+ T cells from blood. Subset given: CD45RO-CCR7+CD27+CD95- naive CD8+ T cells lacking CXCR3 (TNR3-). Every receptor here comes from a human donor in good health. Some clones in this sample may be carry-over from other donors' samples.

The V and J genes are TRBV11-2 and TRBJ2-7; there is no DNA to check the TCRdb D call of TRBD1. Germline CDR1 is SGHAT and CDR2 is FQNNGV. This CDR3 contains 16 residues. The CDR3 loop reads CASSPPGGGFLHEQYF.

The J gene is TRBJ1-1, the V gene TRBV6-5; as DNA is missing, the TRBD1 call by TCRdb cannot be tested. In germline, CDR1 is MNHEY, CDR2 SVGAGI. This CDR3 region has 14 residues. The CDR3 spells CASSYQRENTEAFF.

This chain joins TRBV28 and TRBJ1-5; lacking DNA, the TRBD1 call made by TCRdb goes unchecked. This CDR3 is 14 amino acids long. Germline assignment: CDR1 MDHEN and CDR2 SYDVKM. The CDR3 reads CASRPDRGNQPQHF.

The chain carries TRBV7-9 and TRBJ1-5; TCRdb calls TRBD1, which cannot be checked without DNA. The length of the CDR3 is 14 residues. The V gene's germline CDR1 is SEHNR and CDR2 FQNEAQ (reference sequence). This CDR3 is CASSGGQPYQPQHF.

The CDR3 sequence is CASSPPVGAPNEKLFF. The chain employs TRBV12-3 or TRBV12-4 and TRBJ1-4; as DNA is missing, the TRBD1 call by TCRdb cannot be tested. The CDR3 extends over 16 amino acids.

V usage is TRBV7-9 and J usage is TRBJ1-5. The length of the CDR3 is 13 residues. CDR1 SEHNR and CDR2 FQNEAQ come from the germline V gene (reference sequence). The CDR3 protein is CASSQAYNQPQHF.